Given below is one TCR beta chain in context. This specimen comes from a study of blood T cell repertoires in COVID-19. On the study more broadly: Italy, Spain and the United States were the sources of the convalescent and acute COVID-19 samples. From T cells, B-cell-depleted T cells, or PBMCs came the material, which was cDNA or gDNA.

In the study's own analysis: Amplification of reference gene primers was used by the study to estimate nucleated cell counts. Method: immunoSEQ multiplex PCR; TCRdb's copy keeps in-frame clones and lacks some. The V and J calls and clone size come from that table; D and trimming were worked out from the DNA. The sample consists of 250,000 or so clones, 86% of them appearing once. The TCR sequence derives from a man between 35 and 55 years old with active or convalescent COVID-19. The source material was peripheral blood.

CDR3 DNA sequence: TGCAGCGTGATACAGGGGGGAAATGAGCAGTTCTTC. Its protein is CSVIQGGNEQFF. The chain combines TRBV29-1 with TRBJ2-1, with 8 bases matching TRBD1. Germline CDR1 is SQVTM and CDR2 is ANQGSEA. This CDR3 region has 12 residues. Germline trimming cut 6 bases from V and 7 bases from J; bases unmatched to any gene: 5.